One T cell receptor (beta chain) is described in this entry. Primers: 60 Vbeta forward and 13 Jbeta reverse. Only in-frame clones appear in the TCRdb table, and some are missing; sequencing was by immunoSEQ multiplex PCR. The data contain roughly 190,000 clones, 60% to 80% of them singletons. This record belongs to a study of cytomegalovirus exposure and HLA in healthy donors. V shed 4 bases and J 6 bases; nucleotides not matched to a gene: 12. CDR1 and CDR2 (germline): LNHNV, YYDKDF (reference sequence). The CDR3 is made up of 16 amino acids. This chain uses TRBV15 with TRBJ1-5; TRBD1 aligns across 7 bases. The origin of this receptor is a woman aged 25 to 39 in good health and CMV-seropositive. The sample consisted of PBMCs. CDR3: CATSKRRNRGAQPQHF. The CDR3 region has the DNA TGTGCCACCAGCAAAAGACGAAACAGGGGTGCTCAGCCCCAGCATTTT.